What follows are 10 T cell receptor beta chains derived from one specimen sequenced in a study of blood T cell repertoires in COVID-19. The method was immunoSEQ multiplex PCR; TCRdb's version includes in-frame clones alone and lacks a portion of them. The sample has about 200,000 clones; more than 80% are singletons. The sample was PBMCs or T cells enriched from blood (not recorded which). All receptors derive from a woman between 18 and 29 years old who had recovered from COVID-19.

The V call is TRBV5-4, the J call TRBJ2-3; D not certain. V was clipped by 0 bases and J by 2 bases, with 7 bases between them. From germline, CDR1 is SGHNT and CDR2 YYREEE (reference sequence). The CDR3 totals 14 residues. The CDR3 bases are TGTGCCAGCAGCTTGGGACATTTCACAGATACGCAGTATTTT. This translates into CASSLGHFTDTQYF.

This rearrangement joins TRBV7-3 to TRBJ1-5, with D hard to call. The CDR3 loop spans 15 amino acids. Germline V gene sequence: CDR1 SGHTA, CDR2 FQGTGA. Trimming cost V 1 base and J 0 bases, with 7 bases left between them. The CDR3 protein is CASSLIGGSNQPQHF. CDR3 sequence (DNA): TGTGCCAGCAGCTTAATCGGCGGTAGCAATCAGCCCCAGCATTTT.

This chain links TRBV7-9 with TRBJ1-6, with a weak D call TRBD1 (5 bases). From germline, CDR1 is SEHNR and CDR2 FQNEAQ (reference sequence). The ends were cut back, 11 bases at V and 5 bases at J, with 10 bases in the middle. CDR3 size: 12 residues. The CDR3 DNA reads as TGTGCCGCGGGGCAGAATAATTCACCCCTCCACTTT. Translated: CAAGQNNSPLHF. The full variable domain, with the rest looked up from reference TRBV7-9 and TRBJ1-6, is DTGVSQNPRHKITKRGQNVTFRCDPISEHNRLYWYRQTLGQGPEFLTYFQNEAQLEKSRLLSDRFSAERPKGSFSTLEIQRTEQGDSAMYLCAAGQNNSPLHFGNGTRLTVT.

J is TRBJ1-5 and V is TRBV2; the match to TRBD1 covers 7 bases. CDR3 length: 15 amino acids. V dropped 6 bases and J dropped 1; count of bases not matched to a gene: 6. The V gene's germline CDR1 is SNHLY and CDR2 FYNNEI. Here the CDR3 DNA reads TGTGCCAGCAGGCGGAGGACAGGCAGCAATCAGCCCCAGCATTTT. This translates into CASRRRTGSNQPQHF.

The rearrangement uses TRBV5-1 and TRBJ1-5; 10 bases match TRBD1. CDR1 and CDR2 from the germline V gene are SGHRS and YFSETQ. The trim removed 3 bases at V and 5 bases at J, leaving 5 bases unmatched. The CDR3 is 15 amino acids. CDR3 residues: CASSSSGTGDQPQHF. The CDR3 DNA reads TGCGCCAGCAGCTCATCCGGGACAGGGGATCAGCCCCAGCATTTT.

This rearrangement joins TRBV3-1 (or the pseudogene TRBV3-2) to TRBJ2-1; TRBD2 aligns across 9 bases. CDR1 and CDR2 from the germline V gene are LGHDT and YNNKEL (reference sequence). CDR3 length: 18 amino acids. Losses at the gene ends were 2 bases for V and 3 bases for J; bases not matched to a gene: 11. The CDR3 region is CASSQLAGKRGDYNEQFF. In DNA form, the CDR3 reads TGTGCCAGCAGCCAACTTGCTGGGAAGCGGGGGGACTACAATGAGCAGTTCTTC.

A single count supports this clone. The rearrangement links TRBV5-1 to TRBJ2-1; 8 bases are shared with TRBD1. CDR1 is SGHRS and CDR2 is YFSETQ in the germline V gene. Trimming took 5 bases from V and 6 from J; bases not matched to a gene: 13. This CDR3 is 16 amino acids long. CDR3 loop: CASSHLGTGRFNEQFF. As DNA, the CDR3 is TGCGCCAGCAGTCACCTTGGGACAGGCCGATTCAATGAGCAGTTCTTC.

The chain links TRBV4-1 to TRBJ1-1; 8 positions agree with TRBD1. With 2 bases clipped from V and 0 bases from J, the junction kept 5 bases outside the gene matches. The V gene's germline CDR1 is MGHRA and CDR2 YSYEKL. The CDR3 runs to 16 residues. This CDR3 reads CASSQPDRDVNTEAFF. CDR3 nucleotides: TGCGCCAGCAGCCAACCGGACAGGGACGTGAACACTGAAGCTTTCTTT.

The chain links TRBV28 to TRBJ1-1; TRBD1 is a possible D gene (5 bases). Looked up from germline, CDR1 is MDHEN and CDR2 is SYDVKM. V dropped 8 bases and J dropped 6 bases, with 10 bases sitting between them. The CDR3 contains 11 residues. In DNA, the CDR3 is TGTGCCAGCCAGGGCTCGTCTGAAGCTTTCTTT. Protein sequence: CASQGSSEAFF.

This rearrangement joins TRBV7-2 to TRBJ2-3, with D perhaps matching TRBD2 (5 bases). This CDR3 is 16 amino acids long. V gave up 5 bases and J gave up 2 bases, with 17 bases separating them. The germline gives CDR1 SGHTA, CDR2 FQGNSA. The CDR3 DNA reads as TGTGCCAGCAGCCCCCGGCCCAGCGGCCTCACAGATACGCAGTATTTT. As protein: CASSPRPSGLTDTQYF.